This T cell receptor (beta chain) was recorded in a study of T cells after yellow fever vaccination. Study-level findings and limits: On re-exposure, the response was weaker but peaked faster, at day 5 versus 15. FACS-sorted repertoires could contain abundant clonotypes contaminating from the bulk population. Detected again after the booster were most primary-vaccination clones, at roughly 95% CD4 and 88% CD8.

Trimming stripped 7 bases from V and 3 bases from J, with 16 bases between. The CDR3 covers 14 residues. Per germline, CDR1 MNHNY and CDR2 SVGAGI (reference sequence). With regard to this clonotype: Its antigen is not known.

Making TCR cDNA involved 5'RACE template switching, which added UMIs and a universal primer site. TCRdb reprocessed the 5' RACE reads with MiXCR, giving one entry per CDR3 protein. The sample consists of about 160,000 distinct CDR3 sequences, approximately 10% of them appearing once. This TCR was recovered from a man aged 18 to 35 who received the YFV17D yellow fever vaccine. The V and J genes are TRBV6-6 and TRBJ2-7, with D possibly TRBD1 on 5 matching bases. The sample consisted of CD8+ T cells sorted from PBMCs, taken 45 days after the yellow fever booster vaccination. DNA of the CDR3: TGTGCCAGCATCCCCCAGGGCGCTTTCTACGAGCAGTACTTC. It translates to CASIPQGAFYEQYF.